This T cell receptor (beta chain) was identified during a study of regulatory T cells in long-lasting Graves disease. Study results and caveats: What was studied was peripheral blood only, and not thyroid tissue. Since the sample size was small, accuracy may have been reduced.

In this sample, this clonotype turned up many times. Its antigen is currently unknown. The ends were cut back, 5 bases at V and 6 bases at J, with 15 bases in the middle. Germline-derived CDR1 and CDR2 are KGHDR and SFDVKD. CDR3 size: 14 residues. Specified time point: newly diagnosed GD, antithyroid drugs for less than 3 months. PBMC-derived RNA was used for the TCR library. The TCR beta library used iRepertoire HTBI primers with Arm-PCR amplification of CDR3. MiXCR, run by TCRdb on the multiplex PCR reads, gives a single entry per CDR3 protein. The repertoire holds about 360,000 distinct CDR3 sequences, with 15% to 20% as singletons. This sample was also put to use in a study of T cells in Graves' hyperthyroidism and ophthalmopathy.

Material: peripheral blood mononuclear cells (PBMCs), obtained at new diagnosis, from a patient treated with antithyroid drugs. This chain connects TRBV24-1 to TRBJ1-1, with D maybe TRBD1 (6 bases). The TCR sequence derives from a woman younger than 30 with Graves disease. As DNA, the CDR3 is TGTGCCACCAGTGTTAGGGGGGGATTCCCTGAAGCTTTCTTT. Protein sequence: CATSVRGGFPEAFF.